The entry below gives a single TCR beta chain sequence along with its context. Sequencing used immunoSEQ multiplex PCR; TCRdb keeps in-frame clones, though not all of them. The sample has roughly 250,000 clones; roughly 86% are singletons. Donors in Cohort 3 who had recovered were those with two negative PCRs, healthcare professional clearance, or resolution of their symptoms. The data originate from a study of blood T cell repertoires in COVID-19. As for the study in general: Acute and convalescent COVID-19 samples came from the United States, Italy and Spain.

Sequencing used PBMCs or T cells enriched from blood (not recorded which). The TCR was taken from a woman aged 45-59 years who had recovered from COVID-19.

CDR3 DNA: TGTGCCAGCTCACCACGGGAGGACACCCCCGGCGAGCAGTACTTC. Protein product: CASSPREDTPGEQYF. The J gene is TRBJ2-7, the V gene TRBV18; TRBD2 is a possible D gene (6 bases). Per germline, CDR1 KGHSH and CDR2 LQKENI. The CDR3 runs to 15 residues. The V end lost 1 base, the J end lost 6 bases, and 16 bases lay between the germline ends. The entire variable domain, with the rest obtained from reference TRBV18 and TRBJ2-7, is as follows: NAGVMQNPRHLVRRRGQEARLRCSPMKGHSHVYWYRQLPEEGLKFMVYLQKENIIDESGMPKERFSAEFPKEGPSILRIQQVVRGDSAAYFCASSPREDTPGEQYFGPGTRLTVT.